The sequence of this T cell receptor beta chain was determined in a study of control samples from healthy donors and cancer patients. Germline V gene sequence: CDR1 MDHEN, CDR2 SYDVKM. The V end was cut by 5 bases, the J end by 6 bases, with 14 bases between. This CDR3 region has 13 residues. Measured with immunoSEQ multiplex PCR; TCRdb has only the in-frame clones, and not every one. The table shows under 450,000 clones, with around nine tenths occurring only once. The origin of this receptor is a man in his forties with head and neck cancer. This chain joins TRBV28 and TRBJ2-7; D may be TRBD1 (5 bases). The sequenced material came from PBMCs. The CDR3 DNA sequence: TGTGCCAGCAGTGAATTAACAGGAAGCGAGCAGTACTTC. It is translated as CASSELTGSEQYF.